This T cell receptor (beta chain) was captured by sequencing in a study of PD-1 blockade in classical Hodgkin lymphoma. Study context: Patients got intravenous nivolumab 3 mg/kg every 2 weeks. Findings and caveats of the study: The CD4+ diversity rise by C4D1 was clearest in complete responders. Baseline TCR diversity was reportedly lower in newly diagnosed patients than healthy donors. Patients with a complete response exhibited baseline diversity comparable to newly diagnosed patients.

Concerning this clone: Antigen specificity is unknown. The final CDR3 position lacks the conserved phenylalanine or tryptophan, pointing to a likely read error. Because the CDR3's place on the DNA is in doubt, the DNA is left out and the CDR3 is given as listed by TCRdb.

Relapse was seen in all patients after autologous stem cell transplantation, and brentuximab vedotin exposure was variable. In germline, CDR1 is MNHNY, CDR2 SVGAGI (reference sequence). The CDR3 is 12 residues long, counting both termini. The method was immunoSEQ multiplex PCR; TCRdb's version includes in-frame clones alone and lacks a portion of them. The sample has 45,000 to 55,000 clones; around 85% are singletons. The sequence was obtained from a human donor with classical Hodgkin lymphoma. This sequence joins TRBV6-6 and TRBJ1-2. The sequenced sample was peripheral blood mononuclear cells (PBMCs), obtained at baseline. The CDR3 protein is CASSSASGIHWP.